The 26 T cell receptor beta chains below were found in one sample sequenced in a study of T cells in Graves' hyperthyroidism and ophthalmopathy. There were TCR beta CDR3 regions amplified from RNA transcripts. An initial round of RT-PCR targeting the TCR CDR3 relied on the HTBI primer set. TCRdb re-derived calls from the multiplex PCR reads in MiXCR, one entry per CDR3 protein. In the table there are around 600,000 distinct CDR3 sequences, roughly 15% of which are singletons. Sample: blood. The source is a woman aged 50 to 60 with Graves' ophthalmopathy.

This clonotype was seen many times. This chain connects TRBV6-1 to TRBJ1-1; 7 nucleotides align to TRBD1. The length of the CDR3 is 15 residues. CDR1 MNHNS and CDR2 SASEGT come from the germline V gene. V was pared by 6 bases and J by 3 bases, with 10 bases of the junction left unmatched. The CDR3 is CASRLQGSSDTEAFF. DNA of the CDR3: TGTGCCAGCAGGCTACAGGGGAGTAGTGACACTGAAGCTTTCTTT.

There are many counts of this clonotype. The gene calls are TRBV7-9 and TRBJ1-1; D not resolved. Trimming took 5 bases from V and 0 from J, leaving 7 bases between them. There are 13 residues in the CDR3. Germline V gives CDR1 SEHNR, CDR2 FQNEAQ (reference sequence). CDR3 bases: TGTGCCAGCAGCGGCAGGTTGAACACTGAAGCTTTCTTT. It translates to CASSGRLNTEAFF.

This clonotype was observed once. The V call is TRBV9, the J call TRBJ2-2; the D gene could be TRBD1 or TRBD2 (6 bases each). The CDR3 covers 17 residues. V was shortened by 3 bases and J by 1 base, with 16 bases between the two germline ends. From germline, CDR1 is SGDLS and CDR2 YYNGEE. The CDR3 region is CASSAPRDTRNTGELFF. DNA of the CDR3: TGTGCCAGCAGCGCCCCGCGGGACACCAGGAACACCGGGGAGCTGTTTTTT.

As regards this clonotype: One base away lies a much larger clone, so this may be a sequencing read error. The chain couples TRBV7-2 to TRBJ2-1; D could derive from TRBD1 or TRBD2 (5 bases each). In germline, CDR1 is SGHTA, CDR2 FQGNSA. This CDR3 contains 16 residues. The germline V and J ends were trimmed by 6 bases and 8 bases, with 23 bases remaining between them. The CDR3 region is CASRGPRSARGDEQFF. The CDR3 DNA reads as TGTGCCAGCAGGGGTCCCAGGAGCGCGAGAGGGGATGAGCAGTTCTTC.

This clonotype has at least ten counts. The chain employs TRBV19 and TRBJ2-7, with D possibly matching TRBD2 (6 bases). Trimming shortened V by 5 bases and J by 0 bases, and 14 bases separated the two germline ends. The CDR3 is made up of 15 amino acids. The germline V gene encodes CDR1 LNHDA and CDR2 SQIVND (reference sequence). As DNA, the CDR3 is TGTGCCAGTAGTGCCAGCGGGTTGACCTCCTACGAGCAGTACTTC. Residues: CASSASGLTSYEQYF.

This clonotype was detected many times. The chain carries TRBV7-9 and TRBJ2-1; D is unresolved. V shed 5 bases and J shed 5 bases, with 16 bases lying between them. Looked up from germline, CDR1 is SEHNR and CDR2 is FQNEAQ (reference sequence). The CDR3 consists of 15 residues. This chain's CDR3 is CASSPERSLNNEQFF. Here the CDR3 DNA reads TGTGCCAGCAGCCCAGAAAGGTCTCTTAACAATGAGCAGTTCTTC.

In this sample, this clonotype turned up many times. The rearrangement joins TRBV5-1 to TRBJ1-4; TRBD1 might be the D (5 bases). V lost 0 bases to trimming and J lost 4 bases, with 13 bases between them. The germline V gene encodes CDR1 SGHRS and CDR2 YFSETQ. The CDR3 has 16 residues. For the CDR3, the DNA is TGCGCCAGCAGCTTGGCGCCGGCAGGGAATAATGAAAAACTGTTTTTT. This encodes CASSLAPAGNNEKLFF.

Many counts were recorded for this clonotype. V usage is TRBV28 and J usage is TRBJ2-1, with 11 bases lining up with TRBD1. Germline assignment: CDR1 MDHEN and CDR2 SYDVKM. Unmatched junction bases numbered 4, after V lost 3 bases and J lost 6 bases. The CDR3 covers 15 residues. The CDR3 loop reads CASSLTGTGGNEQFF. CDR3 coding DNA: TGTGCCAGCAGTTTGACCGGGACAGGGGGCAATGAGCAGTTCTTC.

The chain couples TRBV12-3 or TRBV12-4 to TRBJ2-2; D is uncertain. Trimming removed 8 bases from V and 3 bases from J, with 10 bases in between. The CDR3 runs 13 residues. The CDR3 sequence: CASVEAYTGELFF. DNA of the CDR3: TGTGCCAGCGTTGAAGCCTACACCGGGGAGCTGTTTTTT.

This clonotype has at least ten counts. This chain joins TRBV10-3 and TRBJ2-1; unclear D gene. The CDR3 extends over 16 amino acids. V was shortened by 3 bases and J by 6 bases, with 18 bases between the two germline ends. CDR1 ENHRY and CDR2 SYGVKD come from the germline V gene. The CDR3 region is CAISDYMGQSRNEQFF. CDR3 bases: TGTGCCATCAGTGACTACATGGGCCAGTCCCGCAATGAGCAGTTCTTC.

This rearrangement joins TRBV9 to TRBJ1-3, with TRBD1 identical over 7 bases. Germline CDR1 SGDLS, CDR2 YYNGEE. The J segment lost 0 bases and the V segment lost 5 bases, leaving 5 bases of the junction unmatched. CDR3 length: 15 residues. In nucleotides, the CDR3 is TGTGCCAGCAGTGGGACAGTCAACTCTGGAAACACCATATATTTT. Translated, it gives CASSGTVNSGNTIYF.

The V and J genes are TRBV19 and TRBJ1-5; TRBD1 matches 8 bases. Germline V gene data show CDR1 as LNHDA and CDR2 as SQIVND (reference sequence). Trimming at V came to 7 bases and at J to 0 bases, leaving 8 bases not matched to a gene. The CDR3 totals 16 residues. Here the CDR3 DNA reads TGTGCCAGTACCCGCGGACAGGGTAATAGCAATCAGCCCCAGCATTTT. This gives the protein CASTRGQGNSNQPQHF.

The chain is built from TRBV24-1 and TRBJ1-4; D is perhaps TRBD1 (5 bases). Deletions cut 4 bases from V and 0 bases from J, with 11 bases between. The CDR3 is made up of 16 amino acids. CDR1 KGHDR and CDR2 SFDVKD come from the germline V gene. In nucleotides, the CDR3 is TGTGCCACCAGTGACCCCGGGGGACCAACTAATGAAAAACTGTTTTTT. Its translation is CATSDPGGPTNEKLFF.

The chain joins TRBV11-2 to TRBJ1-1; D might be TRBD1 (6 bases). This CDR3 has 18 amino acids. CDR1 is SGHAT, CDR2 FQNNGV, per germline. V shed 1 base and J shed 4 bases, with 22 bases lying between them. The CDR3: CASSLAWRGTGTGTEAFF. CDR3 bases: TGTGCCAGCAGCTTAGCGTGGAGGGGTACAGGGACGGGCACTGAAGCTTTCTTT.

This clonotype was detected ten times or more. In DNA, the CDR3 is TGTGCCAGCAGCTCCGGGAGACAGGGCTACGAGCAGTACTTC. It codes for CASSSGRQGYEQYF. This rearrangement joins TRBV5-5 to TRBJ2-7; possibly TRBD1 for D (7 bases). V dropped 3 bases and J dropped 3 bases, with 13 bases sitting between them. The CDR3 extends over 14 amino acids. Germline CDR1 is SGHKS and CDR2 is YYEKEE (reference sequence).

This clonotype was recorded a few times. The J gene is TRBJ2-2, the V gene TRBV19; D call uncertain. The V end was cut by 4 bases, the J end by 1 base, with 7 bases between. This CDR3 region has 14 residues. Looked up from germline, CDR1 is LNHDA and CDR2 is SQIVND (reference sequence). CDR3 amino acids: CASSKGQNTGELFF. The CDR3 DNA follows: TGTGCCAGTAGTAAAGGGCAGAACACCGGGGAGCTGTTTTTT.

This clonotype was recorded many times. The chain links TRBV10-3 to TRBJ1-5; D is undetermined. Germline V lookup: CDR1 ENHRY, CDR2 SYGVKD. The CDR3 has 15 amino acids. The V end lost 3 bases, the J end lost 0 bases, and 9 bases lay between the germline ends. The CDR3 sequence is CAISEGGNSNQPQHF. CDR3 in DNA: TGTGCCATCAGTGAAGGAGGGAATAGCAATCAGCCCCAGCATTTT.

This clonotype was picked up many times. The gene calls are TRBV6-2 or TRBV6-3 and TRBJ2-4; 7 positions agree with TRBD1. From germline, CDR1 is MNHEY and CDR2 SVGEGT. The length of the CDR3 is 14 residues. The J segment lost 8 bases and the V segment lost 2 bases, leaving 6 bases of the junction unmatched. The DNA of the CDR3 is TGTGCCAGCAGTTACGAAGGGGGCGCGGACATTCAGTACTTC. Translating gives CASSYEGGADIQYF.

Ten or more counts support this clonotype. V and J are TRBV12-3 or TRBV12-4 and TRBJ1-2; no definite D call. The CDR3 has 15 amino acids. The V end lost 5 bases, the J end lost 5 bases, and 18 bases lay between the germline ends. In nucleotides, the CDR3 is TGTGCCAGCAGTCTTGAACTAGCCTCATCATATGGCTACACCTTC. It encodes CASSLELASSYGYTF.

This clonotype was recorded at least ten times. The rearrangement links TRBV20-1 to TRBJ1-4; no clear D. Trimming took 0 bases from V and 0 from J, leaving 8 bases between them. CDR1 and CDR2 (germline): DFQATT, SNEGSKA (reference sequence). This CDR3 has 15 amino acids. DNA for the CDR3: TGCAGTGCTAGAGATCTGCTGGCAACTAATGAAAAACTGTTTTTT. The encoded protein is CSARDLLATNEKLFF.

Ten or more counts support this clonotype. The rearrangement links TRBV11-2 to TRBJ2-3; D perhaps matches TRBD1 (5 bases). Trimming removed 0 bases from V and 0 bases from J, with 13 bases in between. There are 17 residues in the CDR3. Germline V gives CDR1 SGHAT, CDR2 FQNNGV. This chain's CDR3 is CASSLEGASLSTDTQYF. The CDR3 coding sequence is TGTGCCAGCAGCTTAGAAGGGGCTAGTCTTAGCACAGATACGCAGTATTTT.

The chain links TRBV20-1 to TRBJ1-2, with a tentative D call TRBD1 (5 bases). Between the trimmed V and J ends, which lost 3 bases and 1 base, there was a span of 21 bases. CDR1 is DFQATT and CDR2 is SNEGSKA in the germline V gene (reference sequence). The CDR3 is made up of 17 amino acids. The CDR3 loop reads CSASSRDRPIVNYGYTF. CDR3 in DNA: TGCAGTGCTAGCTCCCGGGACCGTCCTATTGTTAACTATGGCTACACCTTC.

This clonotype has only a few counts. One junction end does not reproduce the germline sequence, and a read error may be involved. V gene TRBV7-7 combines with J gene TRBJ2-1, with 7 bases fitting TRBD1. Germline V gene lookup returns CDR1 SSHAT and CDR2 FNYEAQ (reference sequence). CDR3 length: 11 residues. The DNA of the CDR3 is TGTGCTAGCAGCTCACCGGGACAGTCGTTCTTC. Translation: CASSSPGQSFF.

This clonotype was picked up many times. This sequence joins TRBV24-1 and TRBJ2-1; perhaps TRBD1 as D (6 bases). Trimming left V 4 bases short and J 4 bases short, with 19 bases between. Per germline, CDR1 KGHDR and CDR2 SFDVKD. The CDR3 runs to 17 residues. DNA for the CDR3: TGTGCCACCAGTGACCCGGCGACAGGCCACACATACAATGAGCAGTTCTTC. Protein: CATSDPATGHTYNEQFF.

The sample holds many counts of this clonotype. The chain recombines TRBV20-1 with TRBJ2-7, with D possibly TRBD2 on 7 matching bases. This CDR3 spans 14 amino acids. The V gene's germline CDR1 is DFQATT and CDR2 SNEGSKA (reference sequence). The V gene lost 3 bases and the J gene lost 4 bases, with 16 bases spanning the gap. CDR3 nucleotide sequence: TGCAGTGCTAGGGTGGGGGCGGGGGATTACGAGCAGTACTTC. Translating gives CSARVGAGDYEQYF.

In its sample, this clonotype was seen a few times. The chain has TRBV4-2 and TRBJ1-2; a weak D match, TRBD1 (5 bases). Deletions cut 0 bases from V and 4 bases from J, with 15 bases between. CDR3 length: 16 amino acids. Germline V gene sequence: CDR1 LGHNA, CDR2 YNFKEQ. As DNA, the CDR3 is TGTGCCAGCAGCCAAGAATTCGGAAGGGGTATCTATGGCTACACCTTC. Protein product: CASSQEFGRGIYGYTF.